The sample holds one count of the clone carrying this T cell receptor beta chain. Germline assignment: CDR1 DFQATT and CDR2 SNEGSKA (reference sequence). The CDR3 contains 12 residues. Trimming shortened V by 4 bases and J by 7 bases, and 13 bases separated the two germline ends. TCRdb redid the calling of the 5' RACE reads with MiXCR, one entry per CDR3 protein. The table lists approximately 52,000 distinct CDR3 sequences, roughly 14% of them singletons, with roughly 16% in the top ten. The data stem from a study of T cells of healthy individuals. The source of this sequence is a human donor in good health. V gene TRBV20-1 combines with J gene TRBJ1-2; D gene ambiguous. In nucleotides, the CDR3 is TGCAGTGCTACCTATGGGGAGTCTGGCTACACCTTC. Its protein is CSATYGESGYTF.